This entry describes one T cell receptor (beta chain). Its antigen is currently not known. Base qualities are missing; no much larger clone stands one base away. This specimen belongs to a study of blood T cell repertoires in COVID-19 (dated by TCRdb to about 2020). For the wider study: The collaborator samples originated in the United States, Italy and Spain and spanned the acute and convalescent phases of COVID-19. The material from the prospective study consisted of cDNA or gDNA derived from T cells, B-cell-depleted T cells, or PBMCs. Subjects who had been exposed to COVID-19, were actively infected with it, or had recovered from it provided the deeply sampled blood TCRbeta repertoires that made up the dataset. The repertoires were made available in a free public database intended to serve as a resource for research on the immune response to SARS-CoV-2. The samples were drawn from two sources: the first 160 participants of the ongoing ImmuneRACE study, and some 1,300 subjects contributed by 6 global collaborators. Nearly every sample came with metadata listing a de-identified subject ID, COVID-19 status, age in years and sex. HLA class I and class II types, where available, came from metadata supplied by the sample provider rather than from assay-based typing.

Whole blood was collected in K2EDTA tubes by collaborating institutions according to the institutions' own protocols. For TCRbeta analysis, collaborators shipped samples in one of three forms: frozen whole blood, isolated PBMCs, or DNA extracted from either of those sample types. After removal of 6 bases from V and 1 base from J, the junction retains 8 bases not matched to a gene. CDR1 PRHDT and CDR2 FYEKMQ are derived from the germline V gene (reference sequence). The CDR3 runs 15 residues from the cysteine to the phenylalanine. The only DNA kept is the CDR3, 45 bases in frame from the first base. TCRbeta CDR3 regions were amplified from genomic DNA using the immunoSEQ Assay, a bias-controlled multiplex PCR. The original methods were these. The number of nucleated cells in each sample was estimated by amplification of reference gene primers within the assay. Sequence reads were collapsed and filtered to measure the absolute abundance of every unique TCRbeta CDR3 rearrangement. For each sample, productive Simpson clonality was calculated as the square root of Simpson's diversity index across productive rearrangements. TCRdb mirrors the immuneACCESS table, restricted to in-frame sequences. Some clones are absent from its copies; in checked studies, under half trace to an unresolved V gene, and the reason for the others is unknown. V and J calls and clone size are given by that table; D and trimming were obtained from the DNA. The sample yields about 120,000 clones; 80% to 90% were counted once. The ten largest clones capture about 4.5% of the sample.

Study-wide conclusions, independent of this receptor: The quantity of clinical and demographic metadata differed by source and by participant and was supplied without curation.

The TCR sequence derives from a man in his forties with acute or convalescent COVID-19. Sequencing was done on a sample of peripheral blood. Recombination connected TRBV13 to TRBJ1-1; TRBD1 aligns with 7 central bases. This receptor has the CDR3 CASRPTRQGNTEAFF. The sequenced DNA: TGTGCCAGCAGACCTACCCGACAGGGGAACACTGAAGCTTTCTTT.